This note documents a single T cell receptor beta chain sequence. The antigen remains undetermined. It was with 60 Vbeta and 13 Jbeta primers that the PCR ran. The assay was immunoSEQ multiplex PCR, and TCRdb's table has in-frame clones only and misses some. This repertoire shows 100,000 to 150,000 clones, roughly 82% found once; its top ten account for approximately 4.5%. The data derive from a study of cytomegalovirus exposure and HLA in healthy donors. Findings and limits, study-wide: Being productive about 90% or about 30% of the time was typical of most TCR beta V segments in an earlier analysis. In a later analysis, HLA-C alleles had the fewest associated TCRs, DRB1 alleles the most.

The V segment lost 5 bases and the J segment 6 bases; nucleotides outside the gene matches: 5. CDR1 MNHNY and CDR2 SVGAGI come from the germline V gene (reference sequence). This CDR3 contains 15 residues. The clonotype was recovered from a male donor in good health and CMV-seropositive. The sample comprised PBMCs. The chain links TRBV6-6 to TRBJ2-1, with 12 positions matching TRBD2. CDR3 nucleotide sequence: TGTGCCAGCAGTCTACTAGCGGGGGGTCTCAATGAGCAGTTCTTC. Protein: CASSLLAGGLNEQFF.